This T cell receptor (beta chain) was documented in a study of T-cell memory formation after mild COVID-19. TCRdb fed the 5' RACE reads into MiXCR, producing one record per CDR3 protein. The sample lists approximately 500,000 distinct CDR3 sequences; around a quarter were seen once. Trimming pared 0 bases from V and 0 bases from J, leaving 6 bases between. The CDR3 extends over 14 amino acids. CDR1 and CDR2 from the germline V gene are GTSNPN and SVGIG (reference sequence). The chain joins TRBV30 to TRBJ1-5; no clear D gene. The sample taken for sequencing was PBMCs or a T cell subset sorted from them (not recorded which). The sequence was obtained from an adult woman who had mild COVID-19 (a few samples of this study predate the infection). Cell type and time point are not known. CDR3 amino acids: CAWSVLNSNQPQHF. Written as DNA, the CDR3 is TGTGCCTGGAGTGTCCTTAATAGCAATCAGCCCCAGCATTTT. The full variable domain, with the rest looked up from reference TRBV30 and TRBJ1-5, is SQTIHQWPATLVQPVGSPLSLECTVEGTSNPNLYWYRQAAGRGLQLLFYSVGIGQISSEVPQNLSASRPQDRQFILSSKKLLLSDSGFYLCAWSVLNSNQPQHFGDGTRLSIL.